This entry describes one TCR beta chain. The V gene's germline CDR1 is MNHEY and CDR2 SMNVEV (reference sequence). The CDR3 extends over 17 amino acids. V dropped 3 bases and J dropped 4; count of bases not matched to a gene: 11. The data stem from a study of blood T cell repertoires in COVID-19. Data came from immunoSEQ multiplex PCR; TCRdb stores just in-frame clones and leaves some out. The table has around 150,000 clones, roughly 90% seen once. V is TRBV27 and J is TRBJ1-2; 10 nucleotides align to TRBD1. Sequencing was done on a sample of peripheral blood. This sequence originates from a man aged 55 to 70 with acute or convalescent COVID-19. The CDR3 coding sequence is TGTGCCAGCAGTTTGGTGGGACAGGGGACCTACTCCTATGGCTACACCTTC. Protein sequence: CASSLVGQGTYSYGYTF.